This section outlines one T cell receptor (beta chain) sequence together with its context. The clone's antigen remains unknown. Base qualities are missing; no much larger clone stands one base away. The time point label for this specimen denotes: baseline before first vaccination. The vaccinee samples were drawn from two UK trials, COV001 and COV002, one of which was a single-blind randomized controlled phase 2/3 trial testing AZD1222 (ChAdOx1 nCoV-19) in healthy adults. Trial participant PBMC samples were collected at day 0 and day 28 after the second dose for TCRbeta chain sequencing. The V and J ends are trimmed by 3 bases and 1 base, leaving 10 bases between them. The CDR1 and CDR2 encoded by the germline V gene are SGHRS and YFSETQ. Its CDR3 holds 15 amino acids, cysteine through phenylalanine. Only CDR3 DNA remains: 45 bases, in frame from the first base. The CDR3 regions of human TCRbeta chains were analyzed by immunosequencing. As for the authors' bioinformatics: TCRs in the repertoires were compared against a reference library of SARS-CoV-2-specific TCRs that had been generated with the MIRA antigen-specificity platform. Breadth was defined as the fraction of unique TCRs that were SARS-CoV-2-associated. Depth was defined as the fraction of total T cells that were SARS-CoV-2-associated. Using the MIRA data, every spike-specific TCR was mapped to the spike region that the TCR reacted to and assigned to either a CD4 or a CD8 class. Log10-transformed breadth and depth values were compared by one-way ANOVA with Sidak's multiple comparisons tests. The immuneACCESS repertoire file appears here via TCRdb, limited to in-frame rearrangements. These files lack a portion of the clones; in checked studies, under half of the deficit traces to unresolved V genes, and the cause of the others is not known. The DNA was the basis for D and trimming; V, J and clone size are from that table. This sample is represented by approximately 120,000 clones; about 89% of them were singletons. Clones ranked in the top ten supply 7.5% of the sample.

This specimen belongs to a study of T cell responses to AZD1222 COVID-19 vaccine (dated by TCRdb to the early 2020s). For the study in its entirety: AZD1222 recipients with second doses at about 4 weeks or about 12 weeks were pooled, because spike-specific TCR depth and breadth did not differ between schedules. A total of roughly 240 trial participants underwent TCR sequencing, of whom 200 to 220 received two doses of AZD1222 and about 26 received two doses of the MenACWY control vaccine. Enrollment into the trials was organized by age into subgroups of 18-55, 56-69 and 70-plus years, and those subgroups contained approximately 150, 30 and 60 TCR-sequenced participants, respectively. Broader findings and caveats from the paper: Reportedly, almost half of the unique spike-specific TCRs recognized epitopes lying outside the regions that are mutated in the B.1.351 and B.1.1.7 variants. Participants were mostly white British and included more females than males, and it was suggested by the authors that clonal diversity may have been underestimated. In the small 56-69-year group, the increase in depth fell short of significance, most likely because of low power. Only six AZD1222 recipients were SARS-CoV-2 seropositive at baseline, limiting conclusions about previously exposed vaccinees. CD4 TCRs associated with the vaccine covered the entire spike protein, and the dominant responses were in regions 160-218 and 743-854. Spike-specific TCR breadth and depth rose significantly after two AZD1222 doses compared with day 0 and with MenACWY recipients. No day 14 peak-response samples were available, so repertoires were characterized only after the peak T cell response.

The chain was built from TRBV5-1 and TRBJ2-2; the D region possibly corresponds to TRBD1 (6 bases align). The sequencing used peripheral blood, collected on day 0 of AZD1222 vaccination. The origin of this receptor is an adult in good health. The nucleotide sequence reads as follows: TGCGCCAGCAGCTCGGGACACGTGAACACCGGGGAGCTGTTTTTT. Its coded protein is CASSSGHVNTGELFF.